This TCR beta chain was identified in a study of shared clonotypes between healthy human individuals. Germline values: CDR1 SGHRS, CDR2 YFSETQ. V lost 2 bases and J lost 3, with 11 bases in between. CDR3 size: 14 residues. TCRdb's copy holds only in-frame clones and misses some; the assay was immunoSEQ multiplex PCR. Of about 490,000 clones listed, 79% are singletons. Sequenced material: PBMCs. This clonotype was sampled from a woman in her 40s in good health. Some clones in this sample may be carry-over from other donors' samples. V is TRBV5-1 and J is TRBJ1-1; D remains ambiguous. CDR3 nucleotides: TGCGCCAGCAGCTTACTCCGGGAGCACACTGAAGCTTTCTTT. Translating it yields CASSLLREHTEAFF.